Listed here are 18 T cell receptor beta chains from one sample, sequenced in a study of blood T cell repertoires in COVID-19. The table came from immunoSEQ multiplex PCR; TCRdb's copy has only in-frame clones and leaves some out. This table holds roughly 190,000 clones, roughly 87% found once. Source material: PBMCs or T cells enriched from blood (not recorded which). The receptor source for this set is a woman younger than 45 who had recovered from COVID-19.

The chain uses TRBV11-2 and TRBJ1-1; D gene ambiguous. The CDR3 sequence is 14 residues long. CDR1 is SGHAT, CDR2 FQNNGV, per germline. With 0 bases removed from V and 0 bases from J, the gap between germline ends came to 5 bases. Here the CDR3 reads CASSLETMNTEAFF. Here the CDR3 DNA reads TGTGCCAGCAGCTTAGAAACTATGAACACTGAAGCTTTCTTT.

The chain combines TRBV28 with TRBJ2-5, with D perhaps TRBD2 (6 bases). The V end was cut by 5 bases, the J end by 4 bases, with 14 bases between. This CDR3 region has 14 residues. Per germline, CDR1 MDHEN and CDR2 SYDVKM. CDR3 sequence: CASSPGGMGETQYF. Here the CDR3 DNA reads TGTGCCAGCAGTCCCGGAGGGATGGGAGAGACCCAGTACTTC. The full variable domain, completed using reference TRBV28 and TRBJ2-5, is DVKVTQSSRYLVKRTGEKVFLECVQDMDHENMFWYRQDPGLGLRLIYFSYDVKMKEKGDIPEGYSVSREKKERFSLILESASTNQTSMYLCASSPGGMGETQYFGPGTRLLVL.

The chain recombines TRBV27 with TRBJ1-1, with TRBD1 matching over 7 bases. The V segment lost 4 bases and the J segment 1 base; nucleotides outside the gene matches: 3. The length of the CDR3 is 14 residues. Germline CDR1 reads MNHEY; CDR2 reads SMNVEV (reference sequence). This chain's CDR3 is CASSSPGGNTEAFF. CDR3 DNA sequence: TGTGCCAGCAGTTCGCCAGGGGGGAACACTGAAGCTTTCTTT.

This rearrangement joins TRBV18 to TRBJ1-4; 9 bases are a match to TRBD1. J was trimmed by 8 bases and V by 4 bases; bases with no gene match: 5. The CDR3 loop spans 14 amino acids. Germline V gives CDR1 KGHSH, CDR2 LQKENI. The CDR3 bases are TGTGCCAGCTCACTGGGACAGGGTGAAGAAAAACTGTTTTTT. It specifies CASSLGQGEEKLFF.

The count of this clone is one. The chain has TRBV28 and TRBJ1-5; TRBD1 agrees at 8 bases. V dropped 5 bases and J dropped 4; count of bases not matched to a gene: 13. The CDR3 sequence is 17 residues long. Germline V gives CDR1 MDHEN, CDR2 SYDVKM. The CDR3 DNA reads TGTGCCAGCAGTCCGAGGACAGGGAATATCGTAAATCAGCCCCAGCATTTT. Translating it yields CASSPRTGNIVNQPQHF.

This chain connects TRBV13 to TRBJ2-1; D remains ambiguous. Trimming took off 0 bases at V and 9 bases at J, with 12 bases between the two ends. CDR1 is PRHDT, CDR2 FYEKMQ, per germline (reference sequence). This CDR3 region has 14 residues. CDR3 in DNA: TGTGCCAGCAGCTTAGGGCTAGACGTTGGTGAGCAGTTCTTC. It is translated as CASSLGLDVGEQFF.

This chain links TRBV28 with TRBJ2-7; TRBD1 matches 9 bases. Germline-derived CDR1 and CDR2 are MDHEN and SYDVKM. V gave up 2 bases and J gave up 3 bases; unmatched junction bases: 2. The CDR3 covers 14 residues. The CDR3 sequence is CASSLRTGDYEQYF. CDR3 nucleotides: TGTGCCAGCAGTTTAAGGACAGGGGACTACGAGCAGTACTTC.

This clone was counted a single time. The CDR3 protein is CASSFGDRGNTF. The CDR3 bases are TGTGCCAGCAGCTTTGGGGACAGGGGTAATACCTTC. The chain uses TRBV5-5 and TRBJ1-2, with TRBD1 matching over 10 bases. Germline V lookup: CDR1 SGHKS, CDR2 YYEKEE (reference sequence). V was pared by 2 bases and J by 14 bases, with 6 bases of the junction left unmatched. The CDR3 has 12 residues.

The chain joins TRBV7-9 to TRBJ2-3; 8 bases agree with TRBD2. V shed 5 bases, J shed 3 bases, and the junction held 7 bases outside the gene matches. The CDR3 length is 15 residues. Germline CDR1 reads SEHNR; CDR2 reads FQNEAQ (reference sequence). CDR3 sequence (DNA): TGTGCCAGCAGCCGCATAGCGGGGTCTACAGATACGCAGTATTTT. Encoded protein: CASSRIAGSTDTQYF.

This clone has a single count. The chain employs TRBV4-2 and TRBJ1-5; TRBD1 aligns across 7 bases. The V gene end was trimmed by 4 bases and the J gene end by 8 bases; junction bases not matched to a gene: 5. The length of the CDR3 is 13 residues. The germline V gene has CDR1 LGHNA and CDR2 YNFKEQ. The chain's CDR3 is CASSRNRGEPQHF. The CDR3 DNA is TGTGCCAGCAGCCGGAACAGGGGTGAGCCCCAGCATTTT.

This clone was picked up a small number of times. This chain links TRBV29-1 with TRBJ2-7; 7 bases fit TRBD1. With 6 bases clipped from V and 6 bases from J, the junction kept 17 bases outside the gene matches. This CDR3 spans 15 amino acids. CDR1 and CDR2 (germline): SQVTM, ANQGSEA. CDR3 loop: CSVGRGLSYQGEQYF. Written as DNA, the CDR3 is TGCAGCGTGGGCAGGGGGTTGTCCTACCAGGGCGAGCAGTACTTC.

V is TRBV19 and J is TRBJ1-5; 10 nucleotides align to TRBD1. This CDR3 has 15 amino acids. Germline loops: CDR1 LNHDA, CDR2 SQIVND (reference sequence). V was clipped by 3 bases and J by 6 bases; unmatched bases: 5. The CDR3 region is CASSILRDRGQPQHF. The CDR3 DNA is TGTGCCAGTAGTATCCTCAGGGACAGGGGTCAGCCCCAGCATTTT. Filled out from reference TRBV19 and TRBJ1-5, the complete variable domain reads DGGITQSPKYLFRKEGQNVTLSCEQNLNHDAMYWYRQDPGQGLRLIYYSQIVNDFQKGDIAEGYSVSREKKESFPLTVTSAQKNPTAFYLCASSILRDRGQPQHFGDGTRLSIL.

J is TRBJ1-2 and V is TRBV20-1, with D hard to call. Germline CDR1 and CDR2: DFQATT and SNEGSKA (reference sequence). The CDR3 is 11 amino acids. The CDR3 nucleotides are TGCAGGGCCAGGAATAACTATGGCTACACCTTC. This sequence encodes CRARNNYGYTF.

The V call is TRBV4-3, the J call TRBJ2-1; 10 bases are shared with TRBD2. The trim removed 1 base at V and 7 bases at J, leaving 10 bases unmatched. The CDR3 has 17 residues. Germline V lookup: CDR1 LGHNA, CDR2 YSLEER. Written as DNA, the CDR3 is TGCGCCAGCAGCCAAGCCTTCTCTAGCGGGGGATCAAATGAGCAGTTCTTC. Protein product: CASSQAFSSGGSNEQFF.

This chain uses TRBV11-3 with TRBJ2-1; weak D call: TRBD1 (6 bases). Trimming pared 4 bases from V and 5 bases from J, leaving 9 bases between. This CDR3 spans 13 amino acids. Germline CDR1 and CDR2: SGHNT and YENEEA. CDR3 nucleotide sequence: TGTGCCAGCAGCTCAAGACAGGACAATGAGCAGTTCTTC. Encoded protein: CASSSRQDNEQFF. The full variable domain, rest sourced from reference TRBV11-3 and TRBJ2-1, is EAGVVQSPRYKIIEKKQPVAFWCNPISGHNTLYWYLQNLGQGPELLIRYENEEAVDDSQLPKDRFSAERLKGVDSTLKIQPAELGDSAVYLCASSSRQDNEQFFGPGTRLTVL.

The genes are TRBV4-1 and TRBJ1-5; tentatively, D is TRBD1 (6 bases). This CDR3 has 15 residues. Germline V gives CDR1 MGHRA, CDR2 YSYEKL. The V end was cut by 0 bases, the J end by 7 bases, with 13 bases between. The CDR3 nucleotides read TGCGCCAGCAGCCAAGATCCAGGGGATGGGCAGCCCCAGCATTTT. This encodes CASSQDPGDGQPQHF.

This chain uses TRBV5-8 with TRBJ1-6, with D uncertain. The germline V and J ends were trimmed by 0 bases and 7 bases, with 11 bases remaining between them. Germline V gene lookup returns CDR1 SGHTS and CDR2 YDEGEE. The CDR3 consists of 15 residues. This CDR3 is CASSLDPLLNSPLHF. CDR3 sequence (DNA): TGTGCCAGCAGCTTGGACCCCCTTCTAAATTCACCCCTCCACTTT.

This chain links TRBV2 with TRBJ1-5, with 8 nucleotides matching TRBD1. The CDR3 spans 13 residues. The germline gives CDR1 SNHLY, CDR2 FYNNEI. V lost 6 bases to trimming and J lost 5 bases; unmatched junction nucleotides: 3. The CDR3 DNA sequence: TGTGCCAGCAGAGACAGGGGTCATCAGCCCCAGCATTTT. Amino acids: CASRDRGHQPQHF. Using reference TRBV2 and TRBJ1-5 for the parts outside the CDR3, the full variable domain is EPEVTQTPSHQVTQMGQEVILRCVPISNHLYFYWYRQILGQKVEFLVSFYNNEISEKSEIFDDQFSVERPDGSNFTLKIRSTKLEDSAMYFCASRDRGHQPQHFGDGTRLSIL.